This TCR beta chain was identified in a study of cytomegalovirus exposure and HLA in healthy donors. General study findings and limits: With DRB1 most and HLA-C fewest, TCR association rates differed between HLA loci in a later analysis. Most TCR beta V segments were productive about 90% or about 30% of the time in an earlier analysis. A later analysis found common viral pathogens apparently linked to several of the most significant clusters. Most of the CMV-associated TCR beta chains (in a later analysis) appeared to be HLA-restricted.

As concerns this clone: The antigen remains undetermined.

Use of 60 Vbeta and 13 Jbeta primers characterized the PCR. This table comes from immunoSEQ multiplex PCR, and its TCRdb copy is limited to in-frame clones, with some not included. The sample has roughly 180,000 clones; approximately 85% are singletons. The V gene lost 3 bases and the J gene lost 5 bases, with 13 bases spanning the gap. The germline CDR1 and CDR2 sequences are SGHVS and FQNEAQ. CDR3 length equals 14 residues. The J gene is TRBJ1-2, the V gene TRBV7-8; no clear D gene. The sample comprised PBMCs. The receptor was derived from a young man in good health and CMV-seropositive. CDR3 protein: CASSLLEGRYGYTF. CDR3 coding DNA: TGTGCCAGCAGCTTGTTAGAGGGAAGGTATGGCTACACCTTC.